One sample yielded the 27 T cell receptor beta chains listed below, sequenced in a study of graft-versus-host responses after intestinal transplantation. The repertoire was sequenced with immunoSEQ multiplex PCR; TCRdb's copy has only in-frame clones and lacks some. The data contain 85,000 to 90,000 clones, 80% to 95% of them singletons. These receptors have no known antigen. Sequenced here: unstimulated CD4+ T cells sorted from spleen or lymph node cells, sampled before intestinal transplant. The receptor source for this set is a human donor who received an intestinal transplant.

The chain joins TRBV30 to TRBJ2-5; D is unresolved. Germline-derived CDR1 and CDR2 are GTSNPN and SVGIG (reference sequence). The CDR3 length is 15 residues. Trimming stripped 0 bases from V and 2 bases from J, with 13 bases between. This chain's CDR3 is CAWSVGQVEQETQYF. CDR3 sequence (DNA): TGTGCCTGGAGTGTTGGGCAAGTAGAACAAGAGACCCAGTACTTC.

V gene TRBV29-1 combines with J gene TRBJ2-6; 7 nucleotides match TRBD2. The CDR3 contains 17 residues. Per germline, CDR1 SQVTM and CDR2 ANQGSEA. V was pared by 4 bases and J by 0 bases, with 9 bases of the junction left unmatched. This CDR3 reads CSVGSGASHSGANVLTF. CDR3 DNA sequence: TGCAGCGTTGGCAGCGGGGCGAGTCACTCTGGGGCCAACGTCCTGACTTTC.

V usage is TRBV5-1 and J usage is TRBJ2-7; 10 nucleotides match TRBD2. The CDR3 consists of 16 residues. Germline V gene data show CDR1 as SGHRS and CDR2 as YFSETQ. V was clipped by 3 bases and J by 4 bases; unmatched bases: 10. The CDR3 region has the DNA TGCGCCAGCAGCTCCGGCCGTCTAGCGGGAGTGTACGAGCAGTACTTC. It codes for CASSSGRLAGVYEQYF.

In this sample, this clone turned up once. This chain joins TRBV7-9 and TRBJ2-7; no clear D. Per germline, CDR1 SEHNR and CDR2 FQNEAQ (reference sequence). V was trimmed by 2 bases and J by 0 bases, leaving 8 bases between them. CDR3 size: 14 residues. The CDR3: CASSLTTVSYEQYF. DNA for the CDR3: TGTGCCAGCAGCTTAACGACGGTCTCCTACGAGCAGTACTTC.

This clone was seen a single time. V is TRBV9 and J is TRBJ2-7, with D possibly matching TRBD2 (6 bases). Germline V gene sequence: CDR1 SGDLS, CDR2 YYNGEE. Trimming left V 0 bases short and J 2 bases short, with 9 bases between. The CDR3 is made up of 14 amino acids. The chain's CDR3 is CASSVGGAPYEQYF. Written as DNA, the CDR3 is TGTGCCAGCAGCGTAGGCGGGGCACCCTACGAGCAGTACTTC.

This chain links TRBV5-4 with TRBJ2-7; D possibly corresponds to TRBD2 (6 bases). This CDR3 is 15 amino acids long. The germline CDR1 and CDR2 sequences are SGHNT and YYREEE (reference sequence). Between the trimmed V and J ends, which lost 4 bases and 3 bases, there was a span of 17 bases. DNA of the CDR3: TGTGCCAGCAGCGGGCCCGGGGACTCCGACTACGAGCAGTACTTC. As protein: CASSGPGDSDYEQYF.

The chain links TRBV6-6 to TRBJ2-2; D is uncertain. The V gene's germline CDR1 is MNHNY and CDR2 SVGAGI (reference sequence). The CDR3 sequence is 15 residues long. V was cut by 6 bases and J by 2 bases, with 13 bases left in between. CDR3 sequence reads: CASRTPGVNTGELFF. CDR3 nucleotides: TGTGCCAGCAGAACTCCCGGAGTAAACACCGGGGAGCTGTTTTTT.

A few counts support this clone. The gene calls are TRBV6-5 and TRBJ1-1, with a tentative D call TRBD1 (5 bases). The germline V and J ends were trimmed by 2 bases and 10 bases, with 20 bases remaining between them. Germline CDR1 MNHEY, CDR2 SVGAGI. CDR3 length: 15 residues. CDR3 in amino acids: CASSYTYAGTSGAFF. CDR3 DNA sequence: TGTGCCAGCAGTTACACCTATGCAGGGACTAGCGGAGCTTTCTTT.

CDR3 protein: CAWSGTTQYF. CDR3 DNA sequence: TGTGCCTGGAGCGGCACAACGCAGTATTTT. The genes are TRBV30 and TRBJ2-3; D is uncertain. CDR3 size: 10 residues. Looked up from germline, CDR1 is GTSNPN and CDR2 is SVGIG (reference sequence). Trimming took 3 bases from V and 9 from J, leaving 7 bases between them.

This clone is a singleton in its sample. V and J are TRBV9 and TRBJ2-1, with D tentatively TRBD1 or TRBD2 (5 bases each). The CDR3 totals 11 residues. The V gene lost 7 bases and the J gene lost 7 bases, with 9 bases spanning the gap. Per the germline V gene, CDR1 is SGDLS and CDR2 is YYNGEE. The CDR3 is CASEWGNEQFF. The CDR3 nucleotides are TGTGCCAGCGAGTGGGGGAATGAGCAGTTCTTC.

The V call is TRBV6-5, the J call TRBJ2-3; weak D call: TRBD2 (7 bases). Trimming stripped 6 bases from V and 2 bases from J, with 15 bases between. The CDR3 sequence is 15 residues long. The germline gives CDR1 MNHEY, CDR2 SVGAGI. The CDR3 coding sequence is TGTGCCAGCAGCCCTGGGGGGGGCGTCACAGATACGCAGTATTTT. It translates to CASSPGGGVTDTQYF.

This chain links TRBV7-9 with TRBJ1-1; no reliable D call. The CDR3 is 14 amino acids. The V gene's germline CDR1 is SEHNR and CDR2 FQNEAQ (reference sequence). The V end was cut by 2 bases, the J end by 1 base, with 8 bases between. The CDR3 bases are TGTGCCAGCAGCTTACTGACCCCGAACACTGAAGCTTTCTTT. Translated: CASSLLTPNTEAFF.

The chain combines TRBV9 with TRBJ2-1, with 10 bases lining up with TRBD2. The ends lost 1 base at V and 3 bases at J; junction bases unmatched: 7. CDR1 and CDR2 from the germline V gene are SGDLS and YYNGEE. This CDR3 contains 17 residues. The DNA for the CDR3 is TGTGCCAGCAGCGTATATCCACTAGCGGGGCTCTACAATGAGCAGTTCTTC. It specifies CASSVYPLAGLYNEQFF.

CDR3 coding DNA: TGCGCCAGCAGCTCTACCGTGGAGGCCCAGTACTTC. Its translation: CASSSTVEAQYF. V and J are TRBV5-1 and TRBJ2-5; a possible D gene is TRBD2 (5 bases). CDR3 length: 12 amino acids. V was cut by 3 bases and J by 9 bases, with 12 bases left in between. Germline-derived CDR1 and CDR2 are SGHRS and YFSETQ. The full variable domain, its missing parts supplied by reference TRBV5-1 and TRBJ2-5, is KAGVTQTPRYLIKTRGQQVTLSCSPISGHRSVSWYQQTPGQGLQFLFEYFSETQRNKGNFPGRFSGRQFSNSRSEMNVSTLELGDSALYLCASSSTVEAQYFGPGTRLLVL.

The rearrangement joins TRBV29-1 to TRBJ2-2; TRBD1 aligns across 8 bases. CDR3 length: 14 residues. Per the germline V gene, CDR1 is SQVTM and CDR2 is ANQGSEA. Trimming at V came to 7 bases and at J to 3 bases, leaving 7 bases not matched to a gene. DNA for the CDR3: TGCAGCGCCTTGGACAGGGTGTACACCGGGGAGCTGTTTTTT. Amino acids: CSALDRVYTGELFF.

Concerning this clone itself: This sample also contains other DNA sequences that code for the same CDR3. V usage is TRBV14 and J usage is TRBJ2-3, with 13 nucleotides matching TRBD2. The CDR3 extends over 16 amino acids. Germline loops: CDR1 SGHDN, CDR2 FVKESK. Trimming at V came to 4 bases and at J to 4 bases, leaving 5 bases not matched to a gene. The chain's CDR3 is CASSPRGLAGSDTQYF. CDR3 DNA: TGTGCCAGCAGCCCCCGGGGACTAGCGGGATCAGATACGCAGTATTTT.

The rearrangement joins TRBV28 to TRBJ2-1; 9 nucleotides line up with TRBD2. The V and J ends lost 6 bases and 6 bases, in that order; junction bases with no gene match: 9. The CDR3 length is 15 residues. Germline V CDR1 and CDR2: MDHEN, SYDVKM. The CDR3 loop reads CASSSFGGRGNEQFF. For the CDR3, the DNA is TGTGCCAGCAGCTCCTTTGGCGGGAGGGGCAATGAGCAGTTCTTC.

The chain couples TRBV5-8 to TRBJ2-3, with 8 bases identical to TRBD2. The CDR3 covers 16 residues. After removal of 1 base from V and 3 bases from J, the junction contained 7 bases not matched to a gene. Germline V gene sequence: CDR1 SGHTS, CDR2 YDEGEE. CDR3 sequence: CASSLRAGVGTDTQYF. The DNA of the CDR3 is TGTGCCAGCAGCTTGCGAGCGGGAGTGGGAACAGATACGCAGTATTTT.

J is TRBJ1-3 and V is TRBV7-2, with a weak D call TRBD1 (5 bases). V lost 1 base to trimming and J lost 2 bases, with 6 bases between them. The germline V gene encodes CDR1 SGHTA and CDR2 FQGNSA. This CDR3 comprises 14 residues. The CDR3, as DNA: TGTGCCAGCAGCTTAGGAGGGGCTGGAAACACCATATATTTT. This gives the protein CASSLGGAGNTIYF.

This sequence joins TRBV30 and TRBJ1-5, with 9 nucleotides matching TRBD1. This CDR3 contains 15 residues. CDR1 and CDR2 (germline): GTSNPN, SVGIG (reference sequence). The V segment lost 5 bases and the J segment 4 bases; nucleotides outside the gene matches: 9. The DNA of the CDR3 is TGTGCCTGGGGACGGCCAGGGACAGGGAATCAGCCCCAGCATTTT. It translates to CAWGRPGTGNQPQHF.

CDR3 DNA: TGTGCCAGCACCAAGGACAGGCGGGTCGCTGAAGCTTTCTTT. It encodes CASTKDRRVAEAFF. The gene calls are TRBV11-2 and TRBJ1-1; 7 nucleotides line up with TRBD1. The trim removed 7 bases at V and 6 bases at J, leaving 11 bases unmatched. Germline V gene sequence: CDR1 SGHAT, CDR2 FQNNGV. The CDR3 is 14 residues long.

Turning to this clone: This CDR3 is also generated by other DNA sequences in the sample. The V call is TRBV5-1, the J call TRBJ2-3; 11 nucleotides match TRBD1. The V gene end was trimmed by 3 bases and the J gene end by 11 bases; junction bases not matched to a gene: 2. This CDR3 spans 12 amino acids. In germline, CDR1 is SGHRS, CDR2 YFSETQ. The CDR3 is CASSSGQGGQYF. The CDR3 nucleotides are TGCGCCAGCAGCTCGGGACAGGGGGGGCAGTATTTT.

This chain links TRBV5-1 with TRBJ1-4; perhaps TRBD1 as D (5 bases). CDR3 length: 18 amino acids. CDR1 is SGHRS, CDR2 YFSETQ, per germline. The V end was cut by 4 bases, the J end by 3 bases, with 22 bases between. CDR3 in amino acids: CASSLTSQENGANEKLFF. The CDR3 coding sequence is TGCGCCAGCAGCCTAACCTCACAGGAAAACGGGGCTAATGAAAAACTGTTTTTT.

The chain combines TRBV19 with TRBJ1-3, with a tentative D call TRBD1 (5 bases). The CDR3 loop spans 13 amino acids. V lost 5 bases, J lost 16 bases, and 21 bases lay in between. Germline V gene sequence: CDR1 LNHDA, CDR2 SQIVND (reference sequence). The DNA for the CDR3 is TGTGCCAGTAGTCCAGCGAGGGGAGCAGGGAAGTATTTT. It encodes CASSPARGAGKYF. The entire variable domain, with the rest obtained from reference TRBV19 and TRBJ1-3, is as follows: DGGITQSPKYLFRKEGQNVTLSCEQNLNHDAMYWYRQDPGQGLRLIYYSQIVNDFQKGDIAEGYSVSREKKESFPLTVTSAQKNPTAFYLCASSPARGAGKYFGEGSWLTVV.

This rearrangement joins TRBV19 to TRBJ1-2; 8 nucleotides align to TRBD1. The CDR3 totals 15 residues. The germline V gene encodes CDR1 LNHDA and CDR2 SQIVND (reference sequence). V was pared by 5 bases and J by 5 bases, with 10 bases of the junction left unmatched. In DNA form, the CDR3 reads TGTGCCAGTAGTCCAGGACAGGGATACGGATATGGCTACACCTTC. Translation gives CASSPGQGYGYGYTF.

The chain recombines TRBV28 with TRBJ2-5; D is undetermined. The CDR3 is 13 residues long. In germline, CDR1 is MDHEN, CDR2 SYDVKM. V was clipped by 3 bases and J by 1 base, with 6 bases between them. CDR3 DNA sequence: TGTGCCAGCAGTTTTATCGGCCAAGAGACCCAGTACTTC. It translates to CASSFIGQETQYF.

The chain links TRBV18 to TRBJ2-7; weak D call: TRBD1 (6 bases). The CDR3 covers 16 residues. The V gene's germline CDR1 is KGHSH and CDR2 LQKENI. Trimming removed 1 base at V and 4 bases at J, with 17 bases between. In nucleotides, the CDR3 is TGTGCCAGCTCACCACGCTCAGGGGCGATAAGTTACGAGCAGTACTTC. This encodes CASSPRSGAISYEQYF.